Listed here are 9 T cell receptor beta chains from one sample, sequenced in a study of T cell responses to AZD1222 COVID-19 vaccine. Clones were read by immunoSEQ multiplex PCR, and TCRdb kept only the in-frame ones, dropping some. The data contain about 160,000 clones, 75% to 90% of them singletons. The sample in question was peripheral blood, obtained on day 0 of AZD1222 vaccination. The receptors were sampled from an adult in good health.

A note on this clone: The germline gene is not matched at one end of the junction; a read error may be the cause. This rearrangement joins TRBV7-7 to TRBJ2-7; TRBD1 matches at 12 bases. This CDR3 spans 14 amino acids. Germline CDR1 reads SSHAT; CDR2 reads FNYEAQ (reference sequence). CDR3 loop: CASSTGQGAGEQYF. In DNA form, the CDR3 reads TGTGCTAGCAGCACGGGACAGGGGGCTGGTGAGCAGTACTTC.

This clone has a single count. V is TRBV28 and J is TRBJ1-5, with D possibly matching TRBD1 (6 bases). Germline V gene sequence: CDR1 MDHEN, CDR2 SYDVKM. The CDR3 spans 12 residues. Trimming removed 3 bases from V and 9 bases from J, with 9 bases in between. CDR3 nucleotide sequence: TGTGCCAGCAGTTTTGGACAGCGGCCCCAGCATTTT. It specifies CASSFGQRPQHF.

CDR3 sequence: CAWRTGDFSYEQYF. The CDR3 DNA sequence: TGTGCCTGGAGGACAGGGGACTTCTCCTACGAGCAGTACTTC. The V and J genes are TRBV30 and TRBJ2-7; TRBD1 agrees at 8 bases. V gave up 3 bases and J gave up 0 bases; unmatched junction bases: 4. The CDR3 runs to 14 residues. Germline V lookup: CDR1 GTSNPN, CDR2 SVGIG (reference sequence).

The CDR3 spells CASRWDPISTDTQYF. CDR3 sequence (DNA): TGCGCCAGCCGATGGGACCCAATTAGCACAGATACGCAGTATTTT. V usage is TRBV5-1 and J usage is TRBJ2-3, with D possibly being TRBD1 or TRBD2 (5 bases each). The CDR3 is made up of 15 amino acids. V was trimmed by 7 bases and J by 0 bases, leaving 15 bases between them. Germline CDR1 is SGHRS and CDR2 is YFSETQ.

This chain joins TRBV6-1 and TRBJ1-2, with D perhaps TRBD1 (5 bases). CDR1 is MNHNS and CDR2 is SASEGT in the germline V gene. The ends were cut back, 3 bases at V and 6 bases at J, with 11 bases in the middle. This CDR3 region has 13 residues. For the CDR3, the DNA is TGTGCCAGCAGTGACCCTCTAGGGGATGGCTACACCTTC. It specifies CASSDPLGDGYTF.

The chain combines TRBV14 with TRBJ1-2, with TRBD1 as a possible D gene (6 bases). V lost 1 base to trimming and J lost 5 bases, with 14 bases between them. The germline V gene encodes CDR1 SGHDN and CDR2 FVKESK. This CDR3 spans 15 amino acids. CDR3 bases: TGTGCCAGCAGCCAAGGAGGGGGGCGTACATATGGCTACACCTTC. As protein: CASSQGGGRTYGYTF.

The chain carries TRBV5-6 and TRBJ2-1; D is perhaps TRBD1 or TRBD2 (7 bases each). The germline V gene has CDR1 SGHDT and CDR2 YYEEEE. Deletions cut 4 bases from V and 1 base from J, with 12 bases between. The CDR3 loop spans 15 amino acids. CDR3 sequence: CASSLRGGSYNEQFF. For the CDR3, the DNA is TGTGCCAGCAGCCTCAGGGGGGGTTCCTACAATGAGCAGTTCTTC.

CDR3: CASSHRDRRNEKLFF. CDR3 coding DNA: TGTGCCAGCAGCCACCGGGACAGACGGAATGAAAAACTGTTTTTT. The chain is built from TRBV7-2 and TRBJ1-4; 7 bases are shared with TRBD1. This CDR3 has 15 residues. Germline loops: CDR1 SGHTA, CDR2 FQGNSA. V lost 5 bases and J lost 5; bases outside the gene matches: 8.

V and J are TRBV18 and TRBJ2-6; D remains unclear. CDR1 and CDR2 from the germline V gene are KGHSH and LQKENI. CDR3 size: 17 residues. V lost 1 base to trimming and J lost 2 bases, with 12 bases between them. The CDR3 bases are TGTGCCAGCTCACCACGACGGGCGGACCCTGGGGCCAACGTCCTGACTTTC. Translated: CASSPRRADPGANVLTF.